Listed below are T cell receptor beta chains from one sample, sequenced in a study of T-cell reconstitution after alpha-beta-depleted transplantation in children. Each CDR3 protein gets one entry after TCRdb re-called the PCR reads with MiXCR. The data show hundreds of thousands of distinct CDR3 sequences, about an eighth seen once. This sample comprised PBMCs, obtained before TCRalphabeta/CD19-depleted stem cell transplant. The receptors were sampled from a girl aged 2-10 years with congenital amegakaryocytic thrombocytopenia, due to receive a stem cell transplant. Each CDR3 is given with its conserved first and last residue. A D gene is named only where the DNA matches it firmly. For some rows the clone size is stated as once, few or many, or as a class when expanded; others skip it.

J	D	V	size	CDR3	DNA
TRBJ2-3	TRBD2	TRBV20-1	few	CSAQGPGGRSTDTQYF	TGCAGTGCTCAAGGTCCGGGCGGGAGAAGCACAGATACGCAGTATTTT
TRBJ2-4	TRBD1	TRBV7-6	.	CASSRETGSLNIQYF	TGTGCCAGCAGCCGAGAGACAGGGAGTTTAAACATTCAGTACTTC
TRBJ2-5	.	TRBV11-2	many	CASSFYSGQETQYF	TGTGCCAGCAGCTTTTATAGCGGCCAAGAGACCCAGTACTTC
TRBJ1-2	.	TRBV29-1	few	CSVEELSMGSGYGYTF	TGCAGCGTTGAAGAGTTATCTATGGGCTCGGGCTATGGCTACACCTTC
TRBJ2-1	TRBD2	TRBV7-9	.	CASSFGREVLVDEQFF	TGTGCCAGCAGTTTCGGGCGGGAGGTACTAGTCGATGAGCAGTTCTTC
TRBJ1-1	.	TRBV29-1	many	CSVVGGHTEAFF	TGCAGCGTTGTGGGGGGACACACTGAAGCTTTCTTT
TRBJ2-7	.	TRBV20-1	many	CSARTDSYEQYF	TGCAGTGCTAGGACAGATTCCTACGAGCAGTACTTC
TRBJ2-7	.	TRBV12-3/TRBV12-4	many	CASSFVSATYEQYF	TGTGCCAGCAGTTTCGTCTCCGCTACCTACGAGCAGTACTTC
TRBJ2-1	TRBD2	TRBV6-5	few	CASSYRGGTSGSNEQFF	TGTGCCAGCAGTTACCGTGGAGGGACTAGCGGGAGTAATGAGCAGTTCTTC
TRBJ2-1	.	TRBV14	few	CASSQALPRGPDEQFF	TGTGCCAGCAGCCAAGCTTTACCGCGTGGCCCGGATGAGCAGTTCTTC
TRBJ2-7	.	TRBV2	.	CASSVSGLVEQYF	TGTGCCAGCAGTGTTTCTGGGTTAGTCGAGCAGTACTTC
TRBJ2-5	.	TRBV20-1	.	CSARWAGRQETQYF	TGCAGTGCTAGATGGGCGGGTCGCCAAGAGACCCAGTACTTC
TRBJ1-4	.	TRBV27	.	CASSPTQEEKLFF	TGTGCCAGCAGCCCCACCCAGGAAGAAAAACTGTTTTTT
TRBJ2-5	.	TRBV5-1	many	CASSPDDIVGGQYF	TGCGCCAGCAGCCCCGACGACATTGTTGGAGGCCAGTACTTC
TRBJ2-1	TRBD1	TRBV29-1	.	CSANRGHNEQFF	TGCAGCGCCAACAGGGGGCATAATGAGCAGTTCTTC
TRBJ2-5	.	TRBV5-1	.	CASRDPSEDQETQYF	TGCGCCAGCAGGGACCCTTCGGAGGATCAAGAGACCCAGTACTTC
TRBJ1-4	TRBD1	TRBV2	.	CASRADRGNEKLFF	TGTGCCAGCAGGGCGGACAGGGGAAACGAAAAACTGTTTTTT
TRBJ2-5	.	TRBV5-1	few	CASSSSGIQVETQYF	TGCGCCAGCAGCAGTTCCGGGATCCAGGTGGAGACCCAGTACTTC
TRBJ2-1	.	TRBV6-1	.	CASGTTGLVSYNEQFF	TGTGCCAGCGGAACTACGGGACTGGTCTCCTACAATGAGCAGTTCTTC
TRBJ1-3	.	TRBV20-1	many	CSARTPGPGGNTIYF	TGCAGTGCTAGAACCCCGGGCCCGGGGGGAAACACCATATATTTT
TRBJ1-5	.	TRBV20-1	many	CSADQPQHF	TGCAGTGCTGATCAGCCCCAGCATTTT
TRBJ2-3	.	TRBV18	few	CASSPSAYFTDTQYF	TGTGCCAGCTCACCCTCGGCCTACTTCACAGATACGCAGTATTTT